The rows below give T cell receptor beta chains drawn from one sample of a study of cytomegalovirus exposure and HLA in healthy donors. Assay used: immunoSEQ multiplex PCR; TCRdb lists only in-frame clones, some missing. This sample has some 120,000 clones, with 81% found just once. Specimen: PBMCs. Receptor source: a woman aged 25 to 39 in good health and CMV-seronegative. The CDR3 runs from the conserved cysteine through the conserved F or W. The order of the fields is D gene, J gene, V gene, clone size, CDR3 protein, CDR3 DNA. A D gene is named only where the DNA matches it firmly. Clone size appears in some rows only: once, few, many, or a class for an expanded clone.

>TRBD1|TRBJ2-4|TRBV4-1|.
CASSLPTRDRGHIQYF
TGCGCCAGCAGCCTTCCCACCCGGGACAGGGGCCACATTCAGTACTTC
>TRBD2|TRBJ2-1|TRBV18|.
CASSSMGLAGVNEQFF
TGTGCCAGCTCCTCAATGGGGCTAGCGGGAGTCAATGAGCAGTTCTTC
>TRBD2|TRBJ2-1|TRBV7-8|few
CASSRGLAGSYNEQFF
TGTGCCAGCAGCCGAGGACTAGCGGGGTCCTACAATGAGCAGTTCTTC
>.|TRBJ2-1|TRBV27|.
CASSSSASSYNEQFF
TGTGCCAGCAGTTCGAGCGCGAGCTCCTACAATGAGCAGTTCTTC
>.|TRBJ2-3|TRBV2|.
CASRPGLAQDTQYF
TGTGCCAGCAGGCCGGGACTGGCACAGGATACGCAGTATTTT
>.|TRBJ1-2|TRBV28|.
CASSSPGKYSYGYTF
TGTGCCAGCAGTTCCCCAGGGAAGTACAGCTATGGCTACACCTTC
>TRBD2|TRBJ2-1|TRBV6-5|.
CASKRGSYNEQFF
TGTGCCAGCAAGCGGGGCTCCTACAATGAGCAGTTCTTC
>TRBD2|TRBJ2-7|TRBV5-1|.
CASSTLAGETYEQYF
TGCGCCAGCAGCACCCTAGCGGGAGAGACCTACGAGCAGTACTTC
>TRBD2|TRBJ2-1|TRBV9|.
CASSVKSGRSGDNEQFF
TGTGCCAGCAGCGTAAAAAGCGGGAGGAGTGGGGACAATGAGCAGTTCTTC
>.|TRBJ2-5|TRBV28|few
CASSPKALWETQYF
TGTGCCAGCAGTCCAAAAGCCCTATGGGAGACCCAGTACTTC
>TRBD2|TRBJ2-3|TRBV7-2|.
CASSLEGTSGRGTDTQYF
TGTGCCAGCAGCTTAGAAGGGACTAGCGGGAGAGGCACAGATACGCAGTATTTT
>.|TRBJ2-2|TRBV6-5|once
CASSYWQNTGELFF
TGTGCCAGCAGTTACTGGCAGAACACCGGGGAGCTGTTTTTT
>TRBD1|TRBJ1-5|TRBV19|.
CASRLAGQLFSNQPQHF
TGTGCCAGTAGACTCGCGGGACAGTTATTTAGCAATCAGCCCCAGCATTTT
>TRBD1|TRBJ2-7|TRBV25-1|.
CASNVKGVDRYEQYF
TGTGCCAGCAATGTCAAGGGGGTGGACAGGTACGAGCAGTACTTC
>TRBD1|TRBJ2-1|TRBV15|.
CATSRADRGNEQFF
TGTGCCACCAGCAGAGCCGACAGGGGAAATGAGCAGTTCTTC
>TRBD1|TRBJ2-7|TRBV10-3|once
CAISESYRGSEQYF
TGTGCCATCAGTGAGTCGTACAGGGGGAGCGAGCAGTACTTC
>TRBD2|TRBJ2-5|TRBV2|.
CASSGAGEQYF
TGTGCCAGCAGTGGTGCGGGGGAGCAGTACTTC